Shown below are 16 T cell receptor beta chains from a single sample sequenced in a study of human thymus T cells. Resections from corrective heart surgery provided thymus tissue. Libraries were prepared by immunoSEQ multiplex PCR; TCRdb keeps only in-frame clonotypes and omits some of them. The sample shows some 80,000 clones, roughly 96% of them seen only once. The specimen was thymus tissue. Receptors originate from a boy younger than two with a congenital heart defect but otherwise immunologically healthy.

V is TRBV29-1 and J is TRBJ2-5, with 8 bases identical to TRBD1. V lost 7 bases to trimming and J lost 5 bases; unmatched junction nucleotides: 33. The CDR3 covers 21 residues. CDR1 is SQVTM and CDR2 is ANQGSEA in the germline V gene. The CDR3 protein is CSDTPADRDGFREGKKETQYF. The CDR3 nucleotides are TGCAGCGACACCCCTGCGGACAGGGACGGCTTCCGGGAAGGCAAAAAGGAGACCCAGTACTTC.

J is TRBJ2-7 and V is TRBV2; the D is unclear. This CDR3 contains 20 residues. Trimming took 6 bases from V and 0 from J, leaving 30 bases between them. Germline V gene lookup returns CDR1 SNHLY and CDR2 FYNNEI. The CDR3, as DNA: TGTGCCAGCAGCTCCTTCAGAGAGACCCCCTCCCCCTTTAGCTCCTACGAGCAGTACTTC. The encoded protein is CASSSFRETPSPFSSYEQYF. Full variable domain (missing parts from reference TRBV2 and TRBJ2-7): EPEVTQTPSHQVTQMGQEVILRCVPISNHLYFYWYRQILGQKVEFLVSFYNNEISEKSEIFDDQFSVERPDGSNFTLKIRSTKLEDSAMYFCASSSFRETPSPFSSYEQYFGPGTRLTVT.

The chain combines TRBV5-1 with TRBJ2-5, with 9 bases aligning to TRBD1. The CDR3 length is 14 residues. Germline V gives CDR1 SGHRS, CDR2 YFSETQ. With V trimmed by 2 bases and J by 4 bases, 3 bases remained unmatched. The CDR3 sequence: CASSLPGQGETQYF. The CDR3 DNA follows: TGCGCCAGCAGCTTACCGGGACAGGGAGAGACCCAGTACTTC.

This clone was counted a few times. The chain is built from TRBV6-4 and TRBJ1-2; weak D call: TRBD1 (6 bases). The CDR3 totals 13 residues. The germline gives CDR1 MRHNA, CDR2 SNTAGT. Trimming cost V 7 bases and J 2 bases, with 11 bases left between them. In nucleotides, the CDR3 is TGTGCCAGCACCGACAGGCCCAACTATGGCTACACCTTC. This encodes CASTDRPNYGYTF.

This rearrangement joins TRBV4-1 to TRBJ1-5, with TRBD1 matching over 7 bases. V gave up 3 bases and J gave up 0 bases; unmatched junction bases: 5. Germline CDR1 and CDR2: MGHRA and YSYEKL. The CDR3 extends over 16 amino acids. The CDR3 region has the DNA TGCGCCAGCAGCCAGAGACAGGGTTATAGCAATCAGCCCCAGCATTTT. It is translated as CASSQRQGYSNQPQHF.

The V gene is TRBV18, the J gene TRBJ1-1; D gene unclear. Trimming removed 1 base at V and 5 bases at J, with 8 bases between. CDR3 size: 13 residues. Germline V gene data show CDR1 as KGHSH and CDR2 as LQKENI. Written as DNA, the CDR3 is TGTGCCAGCTCACCACAGGGAGGGACTGAAGCTTTCTTT. It codes for CASSPQGGTEAFF.

The chain links TRBV19 to TRBJ2-1; a possible D gene is TRBD1 (5 bases). Per the germline V gene, CDR1 is LNHDA and CDR2 is SQIVND (reference sequence). The CDR3 is made up of 12 amino acids. Trimming cost V 10 bases and J 3 bases, with 10 bases left between them. CDR3 nucleotide sequence: TGTGCCACAGGGTGGGACTACAATGAGCAGTTCTTC. It encodes CATGWDYNEQFF.

V and J are TRBV6-5 and TRBJ1-2; TRBD1 aligns across 8 bases. The CDR3 has 14 amino acids. V dropped 2 bases and J dropped 5; count of bases not matched to a gene: 4. Germline CDR1 MNHEY, CDR2 SVGAGI. The CDR3 sequence is CASSYVDREYGYTF. In DNA, the CDR3 is TGTGCCAGCAGTTACGTGGACAGGGAGTATGGCTACACCTTC.

This chain links TRBV4-3 with TRBJ2-7, with D unresolved. Germline V gene sequence: CDR1 LGHNA, CDR2 YSLEER. Trimming shortened V by 0 bases and J by 3 bases, and 12 bases separated the two germline ends. This CDR3 has 15 amino acids. CDR3 residues: CASSQDLKGRYEQYF. The CDR3 DNA sequence: TGCGCCAGCAGCCAAGATCTCAAAGGTCGCTACGAGCAGTACTTC.

The chain carries TRBV23-1 and TRBJ2-7; D is unresolved. TRBV23-1 is marked as an open reading frame, function uncertain. CDR3 length: 16 amino acids. With 4 bases removed from V and 0 bases from J, the gap between germline ends came to 16 bases. CDR3 DNA sequence: TGCGCCAGCAGTCCCTTTGACATGGTAGACTCCTACGAGCAGTACTTC. Its translation: CASSPFDMVDSYEQYF.

The V gene is TRBV18, the J gene TRBJ2-1, with 8 bases fitting TRBD2. V gave up 0 bases and J gave up 8 bases; unmatched junction bases: 12. The CDR3 is 17 amino acids. Germline values: CDR1 KGHSH, CDR2 LQKENI. The CDR3 nucleotides are TGTGCCAGCTCACCACCGAGGGGCGGGAGGCCTTTGGATGAGCAGTTCTTC. This encodes CASSPPRGGRPLDEQFF. Complete variable domain (other parts from reference TRBV18 and TRBJ2-1): NAGVMQNPRHLVRRRGQEARLRCSPMKGHSHVYWYRQLPEEGLKFMVYLQKENIIDESGMPKERFSAEFPKEGPSILRIQQVVRGDSAAYFCASSPPRGGRPLDEQFFGPGTRLTVL.

The chain carries TRBV5-1 and TRBJ2-5; no clear D. V dropped 1 base and J dropped 6 bases, with 10 bases sitting between them. Germline lookup yields CDR1 SGHRS and CDR2 YFSETQ. This CDR3 spans 13 amino acids. CDR3 region: CASSLSRNQTQYF. CDR3 coding DNA: TGCGCCAGCAGCTTGTCTAGGAACCAGACCCAGTACTTC.

The V gene is TRBV27, the J gene TRBJ2-3; D remains unclear. V lost 1 base and J 0 bases, leaving 11 bases between the germline ends. The CDR3 sequence is 16 residues long. The germline CDR1 and CDR2 sequences are MNHEY and SMNVEV (reference sequence). CDR3 residues: CASSLWHSDSTDTQYF. The CDR3 DNA is TGTGCCAGCAGTTTATGGCACTCAGATAGCACAGATACGCAGTATTTT.

This rearrangement joins TRBV15 to TRBJ1-5; D ambiguous. Germline CDR1 and CDR2: LNHNV and YYDKDF (reference sequence). The CDR3 is 16 amino acids. V dropped 3 bases and J dropped 3 bases, with 15 bases sitting between them. The CDR3 spells CATSSFGPSFNQPQHF. The CDR3 DNA reads as TGTGCCACCAGCAGCTTCGGGCCCAGCTTCAATCAGCCCCAGCATTTT.

This chain uses TRBV25-1 with TRBJ1-1; possible D gene TRBD1, 5 bases. This CDR3 region has 15 residues. V lost 4 bases, J lost 4 bases, and 16 bases lay in between. Germline CDR1 and CDR2: MGHDK and SYGVNS. The DNA of the CDR3 is TGTGCCAGCAGTGGGACCCTATATGGGGGCACTGAAGCTTTCTTT. Its protein product is CASSGTLYGGTEAFF.

The chain joins TRBV5-1 to TRBJ1-1; no definite D call. The CDR3 is 18 amino acids. Trimming cost V 3 bases and J 4 bases, with 25 bases left between them. CDR1 is SGHRS, CDR2 YFSETQ, per germline. CDR3 amino acids: CASSCKDGEGIRCTEAFF. CDR3 coding DNA: TGCGCCAGCAGCTGCAAGGATGGGGAAGGGATTCGGTGCACTGAAGCTTTCTTT.